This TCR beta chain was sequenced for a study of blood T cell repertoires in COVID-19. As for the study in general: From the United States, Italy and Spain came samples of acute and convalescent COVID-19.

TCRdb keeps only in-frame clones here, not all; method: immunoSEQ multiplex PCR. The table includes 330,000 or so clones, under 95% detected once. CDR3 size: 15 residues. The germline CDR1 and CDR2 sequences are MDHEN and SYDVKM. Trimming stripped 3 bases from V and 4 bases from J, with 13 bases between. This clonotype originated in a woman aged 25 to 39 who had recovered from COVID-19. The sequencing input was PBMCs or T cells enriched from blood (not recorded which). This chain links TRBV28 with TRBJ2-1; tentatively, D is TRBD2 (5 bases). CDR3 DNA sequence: TGTGCCAGCAGTTTTGGCGGGTGGTGGTACAATGAGCAGTTCTTC. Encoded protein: CASSFGGWWYNEQFF.